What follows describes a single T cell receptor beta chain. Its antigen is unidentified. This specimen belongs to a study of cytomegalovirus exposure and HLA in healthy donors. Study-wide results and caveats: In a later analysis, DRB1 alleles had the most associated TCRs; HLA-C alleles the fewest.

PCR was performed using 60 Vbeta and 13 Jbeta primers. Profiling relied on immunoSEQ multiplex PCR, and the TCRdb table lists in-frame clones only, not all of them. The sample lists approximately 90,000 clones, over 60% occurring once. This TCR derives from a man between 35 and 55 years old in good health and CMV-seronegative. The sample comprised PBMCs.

The CDR3 loop reads CSVDSGDSGNTIYF. In nucleotides, the CDR3 is TGCAGCGTTGATTCTGGAGACTCTGGAAACACCATATATTTT. This chain links TRBV29-1 with TRBJ1-3; D unresolved. Germline-derived CDR1 and CDR2 are SQVTM and ANQGSEA. The germline V and J ends were trimmed by 3 bases and 0 bases, with 9 bases remaining between them. The CDR3 is made up of 14 amino acids.